The 27 T cell receptor beta chains reported below all come from one sample, sequenced in a study of Ad26.COV2.S vaccination and SARS-CoV-2 variants. The treatment denotes: approximately 18 received Ad26.COV2.S at low or high dose, single or two shots; about 5 received placebo; per-sample allocation not given. Specimens were obtained on day 63 following the first vaccine or placebo injection. Using immunoSEQ multiplex PCR, the repertoire was profiled, and TCRdb retains in-frame clones only, with some absent. The data show about 350,000 clones, with 80% to 90% seen just once and roughly 5% held by the top ten. The source material was peripheral blood, sampled in a trial of Ad26.COV2.S vaccine versus placebo. These receptor sequences come from a person aged 18-60 years who received the Ad26.COV2.S COVID-19 vaccine or a placebo.

The J gene is TRBJ1-3, the V gene TRBV6-5, with D tentatively TRBD1 (5 bases). CDR1 and CDR2 (germline): MNHEY, SVGAGI. This CDR3 region has 15 residues. Deletions cut 4 bases from V and 0 bases from J, with 10 bases between. CDR3: CASSSDSHSGNTIYF. CDR3 nucleotide sequence: TGTGCCAGCAGTTCAGACAGCCACTCTGGAAACACCATATATTTT.

This chain links TRBV5-1 with TRBJ2-7, with D perhaps assigned TRBD1 or TRBD2 (5 bases each). This CDR3 spans 15 amino acids. V gave up 4 bases and J gave up 0 bases, with 14 bases separating them. The germline CDR1 and CDR2 sequences are SGHRS and YFSETQ. CDR3 DNA sequence: TGCGCCAGCAGCCCCGGGACCGACAGCTCCTACGAGCAGTACTTC. Translating it yields CASSPGTDSSYEQYF.

The chain combines TRBV3-1 (or the pseudogene TRBV3-2) with TRBJ1-2; 9 positions match TRBD1. CDR3 length equals 15 residues. The trim removed 4 bases at V and 5 bases at J, leaving 8 bases unmatched. CDR1 and CDR2 (germline): LGHDT, YNNKEL (reference sequence). Here the CDR3 reads CASSPRDRESYGYTF. The CDR3, as DNA: TGTGCCAGCAGCCCCCGGGACAGGGAATCATATGGCTACACCTTC.

V usage is TRBV5-1 and J usage is TRBJ2-1, with D unresolved. This CDR3 region has 14 residues. Trimming took 4 bases from V and 4 from J, leaving 12 bases between them. The V gene's germline CDR1 is SGHRS and CDR2 YFSETQ. The CDR3 loop is CASSPLSRYNEQFF. In DNA, the CDR3 is TGCGCCAGCAGCCCCCTCAGTCGATACAATGAGCAGTTCTTC.

This clone came up once. The rearrangement links TRBV27 to TRBJ2-7; D unresolved. Germline assignment: CDR1 MNHEY and CDR2 SMNVEV (reference sequence). This CDR3 is 13 amino acids long. Trimming left V 3 bases short and J 0 bases short, with 6 bases between. For the CDR3, the DNA is TGTGCCAGCAGTTTCCAGAGCTCCTACGAGCAGTACTTC. It yields the protein CASSFQSSYEQYF.

The V gene is TRBV7-3, the J gene TRBJ1-1; D remains ambiguous. Germline CDR1 is SGHTA and CDR2 is FQGTGA. The V and J ends lost 3 bases and 4 bases respectively, with 9 bases between them. There are 13 residues in the CDR3. The CDR3 nucleotides read TGTGCCAGCAGCTTTAGTCCGGGCACTGAAGCTTTCTTT. This translates into CASSFSPGTEAFF.

The chain is built from TRBV7-6 and TRBJ2-5, with a tentative D call TRBD1 (5 bases). Germline V gives CDR1 SGHVS, CDR2 FNYEAQ. V was trimmed by 2 bases and J by 4 bases, leaving 17 bases between them. CDR3 length: 16 amino acids. The CDR3 DNA follows: TGTGCCAGCAGCTTATTCCCCGCGACTGGGGCAGAGACCCAGTACTTC. Translation gives CASSLFPATGAETQYF.

The chain employs TRBV4-1 and TRBJ2-7; 9 positions match TRBD1. Per germline, CDR1 MGHRA and CDR2 YSYEKL. This CDR3 contains 14 residues. V lost 6 bases to trimming and J lost 4 bases; unmatched junction nucleotides: 7. CDR3 residues: CASSAGTGSYEQYF. CDR3 nucleotides: TGCGCCAGCAGTGCCGGGACAGGGTCGTACGAGCAGTACTTC.

This clone was seen just once. The genes are TRBV2 and TRBJ1-2, with a possible D match to TRBD1 (5 bases). The CDR3 has 11 amino acids. Per germline, CDR1 SNHLY and CDR2 FYNNEI. The CDR3 DNA is TGTGGGAGGGGAGGCGACTATGGCTACACCTTC. Translation gives CGRGGDYGYTF. Variable domain in full (rest from reference TRBV2 and TRBJ1-2): EPEVTQTPSHQVTQMGQEVILRCVPISNHLYFYWYRQILGQKVEFLVSFYNNEISEKSEIFDDQFSVERPDGSNFTLKIRSTKLEDSAMYFCGRGGDYGYTFGSGTRLTVV.

A note on this clone: Other DNA sequences in the same sample also yield this CDR3. The chain carries TRBV15 and TRBJ1-5, with D maybe TRBD1 (6 bases). Germline values: CDR1 LNHNV, CDR2 YYDKDF (reference sequence). Trimming cost V 0 bases and J 4 bases, with 10 bases left between them. The CDR3 totals 15 residues. The CDR3, as DNA: TGTGCCACCAGCAGAGACAGGGGTGTGAATCAGCCCCAGCATTTT. It encodes CATSRDRGVNQPQHF.

This rearrangement joins TRBV27 to TRBJ1-2, with 9 bases identical to TRBD1. The CDR3 is made up of 15 amino acids. V lost 5 bases to trimming and J lost 3 bases; unmatched junction nucleotides: 7. CDR1 is MNHEY, CDR2 SMNVEV, per germline (reference sequence). CDR3 region: CASSGPGQGDYGYTF. The CDR3 DNA sequence: TGTGCCAGCAGTGGTCCGGGACAGGGAGACTATGGCTACACCTTC.

The V and J genes are TRBV5-1 and TRBJ2-3; TRBD2 agrees at 11 bases. This CDR3 spans 15 amino acids. V was pared by 5 bases and J by 3 bases, with 5 bases of the junction left unmatched. Germline CDR1 is SGHRS and CDR2 is YFSETQ. The CDR3 DNA is TGCGCCAGCAGTATACTAGCGGGAGTTACAGATACGCAGTATTTT. It translates to CASSILAGVTDTQYF.

The chain combines TRBV20-1 with TRBJ1-2, with TRBD1 matching over 7 bases. Germline trimming cut 7 bases from V and 3 bases from J; bases unmatched to any gene: 2. The germline V gene has CDR1 DFQATT and CDR2 SNEGSKA (reference sequence). CDR3 length: 11 residues. The CDR3 spells CSVGQDYGYTF. Written as DNA, the CDR3 is TGCAGTGTTGGACAGGACTATGGCTACACCTTC.

The chain links TRBV19 to TRBJ1-1, with a possible D match to TRBD1 (5 bases). Per the germline V gene, CDR1 is LNHDA and CDR2 is SQIVND (reference sequence). Deletions cut 7 bases from V and 3 bases from J, with 15 bases between. The CDR3 runs 14 residues. The CDR3 protein is CASMAGAVDTEAFF. CDR3 coding DNA: TGTGCCAGTATGGCCGGGGCGGTTGACACTGAAGCTTTCTTT.

The rearrangement links TRBV11-2 to TRBJ1-1; no firm D call. The germline gives CDR1 SGHAT, CDR2 FQNNGV. The CDR3 is 9 residues long. Trimming pared 5 bases from V and 12 bases from J, leaving 7 bases between. CDR3 DNA sequence: TGTGCCAGCAGCCCGGACCCTTTCTTT. Translating gives CASSPDPFF.

The chain is built from TRBV16 and TRBJ2-7, with 8 bases matching TRBD1. CDR3 size: 15 residues. V trimming: 2 bases; J trimming: 4 bases; junction bases outside the gene matches: 7. In germline, CDR1 is KGHSY, CDR2 FQNENV. In DNA, the CDR3 is TGTGCCAGCAGCCAAGAATACAGGGGGGAGTACGAGCAGTACTTC. Translation: CASSQEYRGEYEQYF. The complete variable domain, with remaining parts taken from reference TRBV16 and TRBJ2-7, reads GEEVAQTPKHLVRGEGQKAKLYCAPIKGHSYVFWYQQVLKNEFKFLISFQNENVFDETGMPKERFSAKCLPNSPCSLEIQATKLEDSAVYFCASSQEYRGEYEQYFGPGTRLTVT.

The V call is TRBV2, the J call TRBJ2-2, with a tentative D call TRBD2 (5 bases). CDR3 size: 16 residues. V was trimmed by 3 bases and J by 4 bases, leaving 15 bases between them. Germline loops: CDR1 SNHLY, CDR2 FYNNEI. The CDR3 bases are TGTGCCAGCAGTGAGCACGGGATAGACGCCACCGGGGAGCTGTTTTTT. Translation: CASSEHGIDATGELFF.

The rearrangement uses TRBV5-6 and TRBJ2-5, with D possibly being TRBD1 (6 bases). The CDR3 loop spans 15 amino acids. The germline CDR1 and CDR2 sequences are SGHDT and YYEEEE. Between the trimmed V and J ends, which lost 0 bases and 2 bases, there was a span of 11 bases. CDR3 nucleotide sequence: TGTGCCAGCAGCTTGGGGGGACAAAGACAAGAGACCCAGTACTTC. Residues: CASSLGGQRQETQYF.

The V and J genes are TRBV15 and TRBJ2-1; TRBD2 agrees at 11 bases. In germline, CDR1 is LNHNV, CDR2 YYDKDF (reference sequence). CDR3 length: 15 residues. J gave up 10 bases and V 1 base, and 6 bases lay outside the gene matches. This CDR3 is CATSRVAGGIGEQFF. DNA for the CDR3: TGTGCCACCAGCAGAGTAGCGGGAGGGATTGGGGAGCAGTTCTTC.

The chain has TRBV14 and TRBJ1-2, with a weak D call TRBD1 (6 bases). CDR3 length: 15 residues. V was trimmed by 4 bases and J by 5 bases, leaving 17 bases between them. CDR1 and CDR2 from the germline V gene are SGHDN and FVKESK. The CDR3 region is CASSPRAGAGYGYTF. The CDR3 DNA is TGTGCCAGCAGCCCCCGGGCAGGGGCTGGTTATGGCTACACCTTC.

The sample holds one count of this clone. The same CDR3 can be traced to other DNA sequences in this sample. The J gene is TRBJ1-6, the V gene TRBV6-1; no definite D call. This CDR3 is 12 amino acids long. The germline CDR1 and CDR2 sequences are MNHNS and SASEGT. V dropped 3 bases and J dropped 7 bases, with 4 bases sitting between them. The CDR3 is CASSERNSPLHF. The CDR3 region has the DNA TGTGCCAGCAGTGAGAGGAATTCACCCCTCCACTTT.

The rearrangement uses TRBV19 and TRBJ2-2; D is perhaps TRBD1 (6 bases). The CDR3 runs 17 residues. Germline assignment: CDR1 LNHDA and CDR2 SQIVND (reference sequence). Trimming took 9 bases from V and 5 from J, leaving 25 bases between them. Here the CDR3 DNA reads TGTGCCAGCCGCCCTCCCCGGGTGGGGGCAAAAACCGGGGAGCTGTTTTTT. It yields the protein CASRPPRVGAKTGELFF. The full variable domain, rest sourced from reference TRBV19 and TRBJ2-2, is DGGITQSPKYLFRKEGQNVTLSCEQNLNHDAMYWYRQDPGQGLRLIYYSQIVNDFQKGDIAEGYSVSREKKESFPLTVTSAQKNPTAFYLCASRPPRVGAKTGELFFGEGSRLTVL.

The chain couples TRBV19 to TRBJ2-3; D is undetermined. V was pared by 5 bases and J by 2 bases, with 17 bases between. The V gene's germline CDR1 is LNHDA and CDR2 SQIVND (reference sequence). The CDR3 spans 16 residues. CDR3 sequence (DNA): TGTGCCAGTAGTTCCTTCCTTGGTATCCCCACAGATACGCAGTATTTT. Protein sequence: CASSSFLGIPTDTQYF. The full variable domain, completed using reference TRBV19 and TRBJ2-3, is DGGITQSPKYLFRKEGQNVTLSCEQNLNHDAMYWYRQDPGQGLRLIYYSQIVNDFQKGDIAEGYSVSREKKESFPLTVTSAQKNPTAFYLCASSSFLGIPTDTQYFGPGTRLTVL.

There are a few counts of this clone. This CDR3 is also generated by other DNA sequences in the sample. The chain uses TRBV7-9 and TRBJ2-7; TRBD1 agrees at 10 bases. Germline lookup yields CDR1 SEHNR and CDR2 FQNEAQ (reference sequence). This CDR3 is built from 14 residues. The junction had 3 bases not matched to a gene; V was cut back by 5 bases and J by 2 bases. CDR3 sequence (DNA): TGTGCCAGCAGCCTAGGACAGGGGGCCTACGAGCAGTACTTC. It yields the protein CASSLGQGAYEQYF.

This chain links TRBV5-8 with TRBJ2-7, with 8 bases fitting TRBD1. The CDR3 has 14 amino acids. Trimming cost V 0 bases and J 3 bases; bases outside gene matches: 2. Germline lookup yields CDR1 SGHTS and CDR2 YDEGEE. The chain's CDR3 is CASSLGQGIYEQYF. In DNA, the CDR3 is TGTGCCAGCAGCTTGGGACAGGGGATCTACGAGCAGTACTTC.

V usage is TRBV3-1 (or the pseudogene TRBV3-2) and J usage is TRBJ2-5, with D unclear. Trimming left V 0 bases short and J 5 bases short, with 13 bases between. Germline V gene lookup returns CDR1 LGHDT and CDR2 YNNKEL (reference sequence). The CDR3 is 15 residues long. CDR3 in amino acids: CASSQDHVGLETQYF. CDR3 DNA sequence: TGTGCCAGCAGCCAAGATCACGTGGGCCTGGAGACCCAGTACTTC.

The chain joins TRBV19 to TRBJ2-7, with D perhaps assigned TRBD1 or TRBD2 (6 bases each). The CDR3 has 15 residues. Trimming stripped 5 bases from V and 2 bases from J, with 16 bases between. Germline V lookup: CDR1 LNHDA, CDR2 SQIVND (reference sequence). Here the CDR3 reads CASSFGGGAAYEQYF. CDR3 bases: TGTGCCAGTAGTTTCGGGGGCGGGGCGGCCTACGAGCAGTACTTC.